One sample yielded the 6 T cell receptor beta chains listed below, sequenced in a study of T cells in Graves' hyperthyroidism and ophthalmopathy (dated by TCRdb to between 2017 and 2020). Library construction relied on multiplex PCR. Sequenced on an Illumina HiSeq 2000. Amplification of TCR beta CDR3 regions was carried out from RNA transcripts. The TCR CDR3 was subjected to a first round of RT-PCR using the HTBI primer set and the Qiagen OneStep RT-PCR kit. In TCRdb, the public reads were trimmed at Q25 with fastp and aligned with MiXCR, with productive beta chains retained. Identical CDR3 proteins give one entry, which carries the most common genes and DNA. This sample is represented by roughly 660,000 distinct CDR3 sequences; 17% of them were singletons. The ten largest make up about 16% of the sample. The sequenced material came from blood. These TCRs come from a man between 45 and 60 years old with Graves' hyperthyroidism.

A word on this clonotype: Just one base apart from a much larger clone, this may be a read error. The chain has TRBV7-9 and TRBJ2-2, with 11 bases aligning to TRBD1. The CDR3 is 17 amino acids. Germline CDR1 SEHNR, CDR2 FQNEAQ (reference sequence). The CDR3 bases are TGTGCCAGCAGCGACCGGGACAGGGGGATAAACACCGGGGGGCTGTTTTTT. This gives the protein CASSDRDRGINTGGLFF.

The sample holds many counts of this clonotype. This chain links TRBV5-8 with TRBJ2-2; no clear D. From germline, CDR1 is SGHTS and CDR2 YDEGEE. This CDR3 has 15 residues. Trimming removed 3 bases from V and 0 bases from J, with 9 bases in between. CDR3 in amino acids: CASSSTSSNTGELFF. CDR3 DNA: TGTGCCAGCAGCTCCACCAGCTCGAACACCGGGGAGCTGTTTTTT.

This chain connects TRBV6-1 to TRBJ2-1; no firm D call. This CDR3 has 11 amino acids. Germline values: CDR1 MNHNS, CDR2 SASEGT. V lost 10 bases to trimming and J lost 6 bases, with 10 bases between them. Here the CDR3 reads CATRVANEQFF. DNA of the CDR3: TGTGCCACCCGGGTAGCCAATGAGCAGTTCTTC.

This clonotype appeared many times. The rearrangement links TRBV12-3 or TRBV12-4 to TRBJ2-2; no reliable D call. V lost 5 bases to trimming and J lost 7 bases, with 11 bases between them. The CDR3 is 13 amino acids. CDR3 nucleotides: TGTGCCAGCAGTCCCCTTTTGGGCGGGGAGCTGTTTTTT. Amino acid sequence: CASSPLLGGELFF.

This clonotype has a count of ten or more. CDR3 coding DNA: TGTGCCAGCAGCCGCAAAGTAGGAGTTTTGAACACTGAAGCTTTCTTT. It encodes CASSRKVGVLNTEAFF. The V call is TRBV3-1, the J call TRBJ1-1; no firm D call. Germline V gene sequence: CDR1 LGHDT, CDR2 YNNKEL (reference sequence). This CDR3 has 16 residues. The V end lost 4 bases, the J end lost 0 bases, and 15 bases lay between the germline ends.

This clonotype was detected many times. The chain is built from TRBV11-1 and TRBJ2-1; TRBD2 agrees at 8 bases. Per the germline V gene, CDR1 is SGHAT and CDR2 is FQDESV (reference sequence). This CDR3 region has 17 residues. Germline trimming cut 0 bases from V and 0 bases from J; bases unmatched to any gene: 4. The CDR3 spells CASSLARSGSSYNEQFF. CDR3 bases: TGTGCCAGCAGCTTAGCGAGAAGCGGGAGCTCCTACAATGAGCAGTTCTTC.